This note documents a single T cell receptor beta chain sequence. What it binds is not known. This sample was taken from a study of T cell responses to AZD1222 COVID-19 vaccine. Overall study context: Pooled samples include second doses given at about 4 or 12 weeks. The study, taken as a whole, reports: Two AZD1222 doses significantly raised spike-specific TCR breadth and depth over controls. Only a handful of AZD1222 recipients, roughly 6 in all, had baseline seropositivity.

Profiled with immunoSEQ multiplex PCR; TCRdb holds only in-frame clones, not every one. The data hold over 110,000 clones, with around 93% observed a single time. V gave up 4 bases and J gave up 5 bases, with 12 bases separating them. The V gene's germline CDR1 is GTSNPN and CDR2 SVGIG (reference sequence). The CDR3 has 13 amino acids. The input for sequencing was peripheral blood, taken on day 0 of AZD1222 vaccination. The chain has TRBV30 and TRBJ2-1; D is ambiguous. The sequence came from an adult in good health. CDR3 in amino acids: CAWTVPADNEQFF. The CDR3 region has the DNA TGTGCCTGGACCGTCCCTGCTGACAATGAGCAGTTCTTC. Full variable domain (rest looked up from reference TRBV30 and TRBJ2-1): SQTIHQWPATLVQPVGSPLSLECTVEGTSNPNLYWYRQAAGRGLQLLFYSVGIGQISSEVPQNLSASRPQDRQFILSSKKLLLSDSGFYLCAWTVPADNEQFFGPGTRLTVL.